The 7 T cell receptor beta chains presented below share a single source sample, sequenced in a study of blood T cell repertoires in COVID-19. Profiling relied on immunoSEQ multiplex PCR, and the TCRdb table lists in-frame clones only, not all of them. This table holds 75,000 to 80,000 clones, around 80% found once. The sample taken for sequencing was peripheral blood. The receptors stem from a woman aged 55 to 70 with acute or convalescent COVID-19.

This chain links TRBV25-1 with TRBJ1-2; D perhaps matches TRBD1 (6 bases). Germline V lookup: CDR1 MGHDK, CDR2 SYGVNS. Trimming took off 3 bases at V and 2 bases at J, with 10 bases between the two ends. CDR3 length equals 14 residues. The CDR3 loop reads CASSDRGTNYGYTF. CDR3 bases: TGTGCCAGCAGTGACAGGGGAACGAACTATGGCTACACCTTC.

The chain joins TRBV7-6 to TRBJ2-7; 7 nucleotides line up with TRBD2. Germline CDR1 and CDR2: SGHVS and FNYEAQ. V lost 4 bases to trimming and J lost 2 bases; unmatched junction nucleotides: 11. This CDR3 is 16 amino acids long. CDR3 sequence reads: CASSSNLGGRTYEQYF. The CDR3 DNA follows: TGTGCCAGCAGCTCCAATCTCGGGGGGAGGACCTACGAGCAGTACTTC.

J is TRBJ1-5 and V is TRBV15; D is undetermined. The V end lost 0 bases, the J end lost 0 bases, and 12 bases lay between the germline ends. The CDR3 runs 17 residues. Germline V gene lookup returns CDR1 LNHNV and CDR2 YYDKDF (reference sequence). In DNA form, the CDR3 reads TGTGCCACCAGCAGAGATATGGGCCCGAATAGCAATCAGCCCCAGCATTTT. Protein product: CATSRDMGPNSNQPQHF.

The table lists this clone with a count of one. The chain combines TRBV18 with TRBJ2-7, with D possibly being TRBD1 (6 bases). CDR3 size: 14 residues. V was clipped by 3 bases and J by 2 bases, with 11 bases between them. CDR1 is KGHSH, CDR2 LQKENI, per germline. CDR3 nucleotides: TGTGCCAGCTCACCCGGACAGATCGCCTACGAGCAGTACGTC. Encoded protein: CASSPGQIAYEQYV.

CDR3 in amino acids: CASQLWGDTNTEAFF. The CDR3 DNA reads as TGTGCCAGCCAACTTTGGGGGGATACGAACACTGAAGCTTTCTTT. V and J are TRBV19 and TRBJ1-1, with D perhaps matching TRBD1 (5 bases). This CDR3 has 15 amino acids. The ends were cut back, 9 bases at V and 1 base at J, with 18 bases in the middle. The germline gives CDR1 LNHDA, CDR2 SQIVND (reference sequence).

The chain links TRBV11-2 to TRBJ1-2; D perhaps matches TRBD1 (6 bases). CDR1 is SGHAT, CDR2 FQNNGV, per germline. Trimming pared 5 bases from V and 3 bases from J, leaving 16 bases between. The CDR3 sequence is 15 residues long. The CDR3 spells CASSPIRDTYYGYTF. CDR3 bases: TGTGCCAGCAGCCCCATTAGGGACACCTACTATGGCTACACCTTC.

V gene TRBV28 combines with J gene TRBJ1-2; 10 bases line up with TRBD1. V was clipped by 0 bases and J by 0 bases; unmatched bases: 7. This CDR3 has 18 residues. Germline V gives CDR1 MDHEN, CDR2 SYDVKM. The CDR3 protein is CASSLWGWDRGANYGYTF. In DNA, the CDR3 is TGTGCCAGCAGTTTATGGGGGTGGGACAGGGGAGCTAACTATGGCTACACCTTC.